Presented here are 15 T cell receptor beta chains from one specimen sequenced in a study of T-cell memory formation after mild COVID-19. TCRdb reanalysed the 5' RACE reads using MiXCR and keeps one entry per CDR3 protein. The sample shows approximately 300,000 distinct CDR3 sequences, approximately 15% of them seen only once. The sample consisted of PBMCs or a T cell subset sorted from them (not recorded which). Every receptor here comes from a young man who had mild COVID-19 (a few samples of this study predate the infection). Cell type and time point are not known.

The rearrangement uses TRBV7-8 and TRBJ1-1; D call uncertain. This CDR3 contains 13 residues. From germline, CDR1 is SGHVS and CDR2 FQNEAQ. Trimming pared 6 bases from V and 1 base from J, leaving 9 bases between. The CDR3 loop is CASRFLGNTEAFF. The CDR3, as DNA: TGTGCCAGCAGATTTTTGGGGAACACTGAAGCTTTCTTT.

The CDR3 DNA is TGTGCCAGCAGCCAAGACGGTGGCTACACCTTC. This encodes CASSQDGGYTF. This rearrangement joins TRBV3-1 to TRBJ1-2; D not resolved. This CDR3 region has 11 residues. Germline CDR1 is LGHDT and CDR2 is YNNKEL (reference sequence). V lost 0 bases and J lost 7, with 3 bases in between.

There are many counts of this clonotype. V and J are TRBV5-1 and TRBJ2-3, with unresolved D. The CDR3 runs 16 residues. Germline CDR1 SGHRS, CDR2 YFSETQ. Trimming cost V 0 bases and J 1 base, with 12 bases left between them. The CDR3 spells CASSLAGGLGTDTQYF. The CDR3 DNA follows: TGCGCCAGCAGCTTGGCCGGCGGCCTCGGCACAGATACGCAGTATTTT.

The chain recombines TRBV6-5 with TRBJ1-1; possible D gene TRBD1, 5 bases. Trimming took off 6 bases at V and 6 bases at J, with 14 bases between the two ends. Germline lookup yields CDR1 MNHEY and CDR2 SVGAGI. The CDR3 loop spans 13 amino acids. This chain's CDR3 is CASRGVGSAEAFF. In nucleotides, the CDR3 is TGTGCCAGCAGGGGGGTTGGTAGCGCTGAAGCTTTCTTT.

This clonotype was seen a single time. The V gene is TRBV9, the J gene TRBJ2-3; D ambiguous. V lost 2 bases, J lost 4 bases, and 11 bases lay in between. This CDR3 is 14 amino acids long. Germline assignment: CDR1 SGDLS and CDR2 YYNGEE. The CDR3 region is CASSVGPPADTQYF. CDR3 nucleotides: TGTGCCAGCAGCGTTGGCCCCCCTGCAGATACGCAGTATTTT.

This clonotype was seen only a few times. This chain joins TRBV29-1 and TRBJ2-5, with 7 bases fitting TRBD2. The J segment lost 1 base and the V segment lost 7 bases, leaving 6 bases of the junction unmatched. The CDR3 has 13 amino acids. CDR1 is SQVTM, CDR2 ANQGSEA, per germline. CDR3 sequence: CSAQGGIQETQYF. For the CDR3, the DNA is TGCAGCGCCCAGGGAGGGATCCAAGAGACCCAGTACTTC.

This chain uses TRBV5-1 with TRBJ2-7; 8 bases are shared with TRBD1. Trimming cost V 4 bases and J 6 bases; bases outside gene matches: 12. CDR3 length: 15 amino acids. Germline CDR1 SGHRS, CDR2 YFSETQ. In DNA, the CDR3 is TGCGCCAGCAGCAGAATAACCTCGACAGGGGCCGAGCAGTACTTC. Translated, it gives CASSRITSTGAEQYF.

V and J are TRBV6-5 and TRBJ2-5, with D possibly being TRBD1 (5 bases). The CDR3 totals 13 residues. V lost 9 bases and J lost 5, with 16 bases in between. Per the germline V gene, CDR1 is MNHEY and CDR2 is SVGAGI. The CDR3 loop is CARKKTAAETQYF. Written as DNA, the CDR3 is TGTGCCAGAAAAAAGACAGCTGCGGAGACCCAGTACTTC.

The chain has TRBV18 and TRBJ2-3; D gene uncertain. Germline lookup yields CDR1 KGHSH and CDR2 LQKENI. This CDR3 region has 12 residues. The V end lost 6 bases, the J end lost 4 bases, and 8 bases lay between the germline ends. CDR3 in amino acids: CASSKYADTQYF. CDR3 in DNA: TGTGCCAGCTCGAAGTATGCAGATACGCAGTATTTT. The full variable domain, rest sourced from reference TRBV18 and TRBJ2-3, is NAGVMQNPRHLVRRRGQEARLRCSPMKGHSHVYWYRQLPEEGLKFMVYLQKENIIDESGMPKERFSAEFPKEGPSILRIQQVVRGDSAAYFCASSKYADTQYFGPGTRLTVL.

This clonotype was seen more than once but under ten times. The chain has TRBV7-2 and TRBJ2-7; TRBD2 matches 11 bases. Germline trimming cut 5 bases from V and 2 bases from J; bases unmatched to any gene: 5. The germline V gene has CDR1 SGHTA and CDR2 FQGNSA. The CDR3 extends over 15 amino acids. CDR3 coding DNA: TGTGCCAGCAGCCATACTAGCGGGGGAACCTACGAGCAGTACTTC. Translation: CASSHTSGGTYEQYF.

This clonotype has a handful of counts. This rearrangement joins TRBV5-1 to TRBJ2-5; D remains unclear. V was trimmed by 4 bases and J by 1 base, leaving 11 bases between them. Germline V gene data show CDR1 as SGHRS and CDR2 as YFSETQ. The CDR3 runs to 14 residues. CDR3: CASSVGPFQETQYF. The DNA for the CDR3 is TGCGCCAGCAGCGTAGGACCGTTCCAAGAGACCCAGTACTTC.

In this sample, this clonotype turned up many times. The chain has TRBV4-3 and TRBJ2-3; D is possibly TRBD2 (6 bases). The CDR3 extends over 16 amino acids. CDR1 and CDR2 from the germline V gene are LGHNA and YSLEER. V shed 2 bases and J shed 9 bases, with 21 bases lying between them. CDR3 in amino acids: CASSQQVGGTRGTQYF. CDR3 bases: TGCGCCAGCAGCCAACAAGTGGGAGGTACCCGCGGAACGCAGTATTTT.

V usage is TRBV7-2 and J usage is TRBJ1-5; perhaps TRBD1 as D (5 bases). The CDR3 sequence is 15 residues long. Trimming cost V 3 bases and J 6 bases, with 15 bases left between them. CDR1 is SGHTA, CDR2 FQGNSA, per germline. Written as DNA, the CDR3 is TGTGCCAGCAGCTTTGTCAGGGAGTATCGTCAGCCCCAGCATTTT. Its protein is CASSFVREYRQPQHF.

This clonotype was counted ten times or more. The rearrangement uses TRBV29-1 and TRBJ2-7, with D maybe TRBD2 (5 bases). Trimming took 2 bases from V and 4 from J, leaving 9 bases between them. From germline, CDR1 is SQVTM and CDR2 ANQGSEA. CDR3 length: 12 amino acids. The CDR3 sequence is CSVETRDYEQYF. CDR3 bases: TGCAGCGTTGAAACTAGGGATTACGAGCAGTACTTC.

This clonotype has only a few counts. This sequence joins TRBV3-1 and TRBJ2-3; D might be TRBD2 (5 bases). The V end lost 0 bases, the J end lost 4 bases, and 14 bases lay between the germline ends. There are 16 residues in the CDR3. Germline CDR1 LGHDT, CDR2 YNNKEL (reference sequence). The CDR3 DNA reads TGTGCCAGCAGCCAAGAACGGGGTTTTAGCGCAGATACGCAGTATTTT. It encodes CASSQERGFSADTQYF.